These 27 T cell receptor beta chains were all obtained from the same sample, sequenced in a study of blood T cell repertoires in COVID-19. Libraries were prepared by immunoSEQ multiplex PCR; TCRdb keeps only in-frame clonotypes and omits some of them. The data hold about 180,000 clones, with over 75% observed a single time. Sequences were obtained from PBMCs or T cells enriched from blood (not recorded which). The receptor source for this set is a woman aged 18-30 years who had recovered from COVID-19.

This sequence joins TRBV7-8 and TRBJ1-5; D may be TRBD1 (5 bases). Germline CDR1 SGHVS, CDR2 FQNEAQ. Trimming cost V 1 base and J 7 bases, with 8 bases left between them. The CDR3 covers 13 residues. CDR3 amino acids: CASSLVGGQPQHF. For the CDR3, the DNA is TGTGCCAGCAGCTTAGTCGGGGGGCAGCCCCAGCATTTT.

This chain joins TRBV11-1 and TRBJ1-1, with D possibly TRBD1 on 5 matching bases. The CDR3 extends over 14 amino acids. V lost 5 bases and J 0 bases, leaving 10 bases between the germline ends. Germline V lookup: CDR1 SGHAT, CDR2 FQDESV (reference sequence). The CDR3 is CASSPTVMNTEAFF. In DNA form, the CDR3 reads TGTGCCAGCAGCCCGACAGTCATGAACACTGAAGCTTTCTTT.

The chain employs TRBV18 and TRBJ2-3, with TRBD2 matching over 7 bases. Germline CDR1 and CDR2: KGHSH and LQKENI. J gave up 2 bases and V 4 bases, and 6 bases lay outside the gene matches. The CDR3 sequence is 15 residues long. This chain's CDR3 is CASSLGAGVTDTQYF. The CDR3, as DNA: TGTGCCAGCTCACTGGGTGCGGGAGTCACAGATACGCAGTATTTT.

The gene calls are TRBV3-1 (or the pseudogene TRBV3-2) and TRBJ2-5; perhaps TRBD1 as D (6 bases). V was trimmed by 1 base and J by 2 bases, leaving 11 bases between them. The CDR3 totals 15 residues. Germline CDR1 reads LGHDT; CDR2 reads YNNKEL (reference sequence). The CDR3 nucleotides are TGTGCCAGCAGCCAAGCTCCGACAGGTCAAGAGACCCAGTACTTC. Its protein product is CASSQAPTGQETQYF.

This clone was seen only once. This chain joins TRBV18 and TRBJ1-1, with 10 bases aligning to TRBD1. The length of the CDR3 is 14 residues. The ends lost 3 bases at V and 5 bases at J; junction bases unmatched: 3. Germline V lookup: CDR1 KGHSH, CDR2 LQKENI. CDR3: CASSPDRGLTEAFF. The CDR3 nucleotides read TGTGCCAGCTCACCGGACAGGGGGTTAACTGAAGCTTTCTTT. Full variable domain (rest looked up from reference TRBV18 and TRBJ1-1): NAGVMQNPRHLVRRRGQEARLRCSPMKGHSHVYWYRQLPEEGLKFMVYLQKENIIDESGMPKERFSAEFPKEGPSILRIQQVVRGDSAAYFCASSPDRGLTEAFFGQGTRLTVV.

This clone appeared once. This chain links TRBV6-5 with TRBJ2-7; 11 bases are a match to TRBD1. Germline assignment: CDR1 MNHEY and CDR2 SVGAGI. V lost 6 bases and J lost 8; bases outside the gene matches: 6. This CDR3 is 13 amino acids long. The CDR3 nucleotides are TGTGCCAGCAGGGACGGGACAGGGGGGAAGCAGTACTTC. Its translation: CASRDGTGGKQYF.

The gene calls are TRBV2 and TRBJ1-1, with D unclear. The CDR3 has 13 residues. Trimming stripped 8 bases from V and 8 bases from J, with 18 bases between. The germline CDR1 and CDR2 sequences are SNHLY and FYNNEI. CDR3 sequence: CASGRDVGWEAFF. In DNA form, the CDR3 reads TGTGCCAGCGGGCGAGATGTTGGGTGGGAAGCTTTCTTT.

This sequence joins TRBV5-1 and TRBJ2-7; 15 bases are a match to TRBD2. Trimming cost V 3 bases and J 6 bases; bases outside gene matches: 7. The length of the CDR3 is 16 residues. Germline V gene data show CDR1 as SGHRS and CDR2 as YFSETQ. CDR3 nucleotides: TGCGCCAGCAGCTCCGGACTAGCGGGAGGGCAAGGCGAGCAGTACTTC. Its protein product is CASSSGLAGGQGEQYF.

The chain joins TRBV3-1 (or the pseudogene TRBV3-2) to TRBJ2-3, with 10 bases lining up with TRBD1. Losses at the gene ends were 1 base for V and 3 bases for J; bases not matched to a gene: 1. The CDR3 spans 15 residues. CDR1 is LGHDT and CDR2 is YNNKEL in the germline V gene (reference sequence). CDR3 sequence reads: CASSQGDRGTDTQYF. The CDR3 nucleotides are TGTGCCAGCAGCCAAGGGGACAGGGGAACAGATACGCAGTATTTT.

V gene TRBV28 combines with J gene TRBJ1-3; D is unresolved. The V end was cut by 0 bases, the J end by 4 bases, with 16 bases between. The germline V gene has CDR1 MDHEN and CDR2 SYDVKM. The CDR3 runs to 17 residues. The CDR3 loop reads CASSLWTLRGPGNTIYF. As DNA, the CDR3 is TGTGCCAGCAGTTTATGGACGCTACGAGGCCCGGGAAACACCATATATTTT.

The rearrangement joins TRBV6-5 to TRBJ1-2; TRBD1 matches 7 bases. The V segment lost 0 bases and the J segment 4 bases; nucleotides outside the gene matches: 5. The CDR3 extends over 15 amino acids. CDR1 and CDR2 from the germline V gene are MNHEY and SVGAGI. For the CDR3, the DNA is TGTGCCAGCAGTTACTCAGGACAGGCCTTCTATGGCTACACCTTC. This sequence encodes CASSYSGQAFYGYTF.

The CDR3 sequence: CASSLNRGSGYTF. CDR3 in DNA: TGTGCCAGCAGTTTAAACAGGGGGAGTGGCTACACCTTC. This chain uses TRBV12-3 or TRBV12-4 with TRBJ1-2; 8 nucleotides match TRBD1. The CDR3 spans 13 residues. Losses at the gene ends were 2 bases for V and 7 bases for J; bases not matched to a gene: 3.

The CDR3 sequence is CASSQDWGGLGEQYF. As DNA, the CDR3 is TGCGCCAGCAGCCAAGATTGGGGGGGACTAGGCGAGCAGTACTTC. The chain combines TRBV4-3 with TRBJ2-7, with 8 nucleotides matching TRBD2. CDR3 length: 15 residues. Trimming at V came to 0 bases and at J to 6 bases, leaving 7 bases not matched to a gene. CDR1 and CDR2 (germline): LGHNA, YSLEER.

The chain combines TRBV12-3 or TRBV12-4 with TRBJ2-2; no reliable D call. The CDR3 consists of 12 residues. The V gene lost 3 bases and the J gene lost 7 bases, with 6 bases spanning the gap. Here the CDR3 reads CASSFAVGELFF. The CDR3 nucleotides are TGTGCCAGCAGTTTCGCGGTCGGGGAGCTGTTTTTT.

The chain is built from TRBV4-2 and TRBJ1-5; 9 bases map to TRBD1. CDR1 is LGHNA and CDR2 is YNFKEQ in the germline V gene. The length of the CDR3 is 16 residues. The J segment lost 7 bases and the V segment lost 0 bases, leaving 7 bases of the junction unmatched. As DNA, the CDR3 is TGTGCCAGCAGCCAAGAGGGGACAGGGTTAAGGCAGCCCCAGCATTTT. Its translation is CASSQEGTGLRQPQHF.

CDR3 sequence: CASSLVADQETQYF. The CDR3 DNA sequence: TGCGCCAGCAGCTTGGTGGCGGACCAAGAGACCCAGTACTTC. The chain is built from TRBV5-1 and TRBJ2-5; D not resolved. The germline V gene has CDR1 SGHRS and CDR2 YFSETQ. Trimming took 0 bases from V and 0 from J, leaving 6 bases between them. The CDR3 sequence is 14 residues long.

This chain links TRBV9 with TRBJ2-7, with TRBD1 identical over 7 bases. Germline-derived CDR1 and CDR2 are SGDLS and YYNGEE. Trimming took 4 bases from V and 3 from J; bases not matched to a gene: 7. There are 14 residues in the CDR3. The CDR3 DNA reads as TGTGCCAGCAGCCAAAGGACAGGCTTCTACGAGCAGTACTTC. Amino acid sequence: CASSQRTGFYEQYF.

V gene TRBV6-2 or TRBV6-3 combines with J gene TRBJ2-1, with TRBD2 identical over 10 bases. J gave up 1 base and V 2 bases, and 5 bases lay outside the gene matches. The CDR3 has 17 residues. CDR1 and CDR2 (germline): MNHEY, SVGEGT. The CDR3 coding sequence is TGTGCCAGCAGTTACGGCCTAGCGGGAGTATCCTACAATGAGCAGTTCTTC. This gives the protein CASSYGLAGVSYNEQFF.

This chain joins TRBV5-1 and TRBJ2-7, with TRBD2 matching over 7 bases. The germline V gene has CDR1 SGHRS and CDR2 YFSETQ. There are 17 residues in the CDR3. J gave up 0 bases and V 0 bases, and 9 bases lay outside the gene matches. The chain's CDR3 is CASSLVGLPTDSYEQYF. The CDR3 nucleotides are TGCGCCAGCAGCTTGGTGGGACTACCAACTGACTCCTACGAGCAGTACTTC.

CDR3 in DNA: TGTGCCAGCAGTTCACAGCAGTTTGAGAATGAAAAACTGTTTTTT. Residues: CASSSQQFENEKLFF. The rearrangement joins TRBV28 to TRBJ1-4, with no clear D. The CDR3 has 15 amino acids. Looked up from germline, CDR1 is MDHEN and CDR2 is SYDVKM. Trimming cost V 4 bases and J 5 bases, with 14 bases left between them.

The V gene is TRBV5-1, the J gene TRBJ2-1; TRBD1 aligns across 8 bases. The CDR3 length is 16 residues. V trimming: 6 bases; J trimming: 0 bases; junction bases outside the gene matches: 8. The germline CDR1 and CDR2 sequences are SGHRS and YFSETQ. The CDR3 sequence is CASTERTGSSYNEQFF. CDR3 in DNA: TGCGCCAGCACCGAGAGGACAGGGAGCTCCTACAATGAGCAGTTCTTC.

The chain combines TRBV6-5 with TRBJ1-4; the match to TRBD1 covers 7 bases. The V segment lost 6 bases and the J segment 7 bases; nucleotides outside the gene matches: 11. Germline CDR1 reads MNHEY; CDR2 reads SVGAGI. The CDR3 is 15 amino acids. The CDR3 here is CASRASTGNFEKLFF. The CDR3 region has the DNA TGTGCCAGCAGGGCATCGACAGGGAATTTTGAAAAACTGTTTTTT.

The chain carries TRBV24-1 and TRBJ2-1; TRBD2 might be the D (6 bases). The CDR3 loop spans 18 amino acids. With 1 base removed from V and 0 bases from J, the gap between germline ends came to 15 bases. Germline CDR1 reads KGHDR; CDR2 reads SFDVKD. CDR3 coding DNA: TGTGCCACCAGTGATTTTTCGGGAGTCGGGTTCTCCTACAATGAGCAGTTCTTC. This translates into CATSDFSGVGFSYNEQFF.

This rearrangement joins TRBV5-5 to TRBJ2-7, with TRBD1 matching 8 bases. This CDR3 has 15 residues. Trimming at V came to 4 bases and at J to 4 bases, leaving 10 bases not matched to a gene. The V gene's germline CDR1 is SGHKS and CDR2 YYEKEE (reference sequence). The CDR3 reads CASSAGTGEYYEQYF. The DNA of the CDR3 is TGTGCCAGCAGCGCCGGGACAGGAGAATATTACGAGCAGTACTTC.

The gene calls are TRBV6-5 and TRBJ1-2; a possible D gene is TRBD1 (5 bases). V lost 2 bases and J lost 8, with 18 bases in between. The V gene's germline CDR1 is MNHEY and CDR2 SVGAGI. The length of the CDR3 is 15 residues. The CDR3 sequence is CASSYQWAKRGGYTF. The CDR3 DNA follows: TGTGCCAGCAGTTACCAATGGGCCAAACGGGGGGGCTACACCTTC.

This CDR3 reads CASRSLGIDEQFF. The DNA of the CDR3 is TGTGCCAGCAGATCACTAGGTATCGATGAGCAGTTCTTC. This sequence joins TRBV6-5 and TRBJ2-1, with a tentative D call TRBD2 (5 bases). Germline-derived CDR1 and CDR2 are MNHEY and SVGAGI. The CDR3 has 13 residues. The V end lost 6 bases, the J end lost 8 bases, and 14 bases lay between the germline ends.

The rearrangement uses TRBV11-2 and TRBJ2-1, with D perhaps matching TRBD1 (5 bases). The germline gives CDR1 SGHAT, CDR2 FQNNGV. V lost 4 bases and J lost 7, with 14 bases in between. CDR3 length equals 14 residues. The CDR3 coding sequence is TGTGCCAGCAGCTACTCTACTGGGGCTAATGAGCAGTTCTTC. This translates into CASSYSTGANEQFF.